The 12 T cell receptor beta chains given below trace back to one sample, sequenced in a study of blood T cell repertoires in COVID-19. The table came from immunoSEQ multiplex PCR; TCRdb's copy has only in-frame clones and leaves some out. The table includes 180,000 or so clones, just over 85% detected once. Sequenced material: peripheral blood. The receptors were gathered from a man in his 60s with acute or convalescent COVID-19.

The gene calls are TRBV28 and TRBJ2-7; possibly TRBD1 for D (5 bases). CDR1 is MDHEN and CDR2 is SYDVKM in the germline V gene. CDR3 size: 15 residues. The V gene lost 5 bases and the J gene lost 0 bases, with 14 bases spanning the gap. CDR3 in amino acids: CASSQPTASSYEQYF. The CDR3, as DNA: TGTGCCAGCAGTCAGCCGACAGCCTCCTCCTACGAGCAGTACTTC.

The chain is built from TRBV6-5 and TRBJ2-2; perhaps TRBD1 as D (5 bases). Looked up from germline, CDR1 is MNHEY and CDR2 is SVGAGI. V lost 2 bases to trimming and J lost 1 base, with 8 bases between them. The CDR3 loop spans 15 amino acids. DNA for the CDR3: TGTGCCAGCAGTTACGGCGACAGGAACACCGGGGAGCTGTTTTTT. Translation gives CASSYGDRNTGELFF.

This chain uses TRBV16 with TRBJ1-2, with D uncertain. The CDR3 is 14 residues long. The V gene lost 0 bases and the J gene lost 1 base, with 6 bases spanning the gap. Germline V gives CDR1 KGHSY, CDR2 FQNENV. DNA for the CDR3: TGTGCCAGCAGCCAATCCAGGAATAACTATGGCTACACCTTC. Translating gives CASSQSRNNYGYTF.

This sequence joins TRBV29-1 and TRBJ2-3, with TRBD1 identical over 7 bases. V trimming: 0 bases; J trimming: 1 base; junction bases outside the gene matches: 4. Per germline, CDR1 SQVTM and CDR2 ANQGSEA. CDR3 length: 15 residues. CDR3: CSVEDKDRGTDTQYF. For the CDR3, the DNA is TGCAGCGTTGAAGACAAAGACAGGGGCACAGATACGCAGTATTTT.

The rearrangement joins TRBV28 to TRBJ1-4, with D possibly TRBD1 on 5 matching bases. V lost 7 bases to trimming and J lost 6 bases, with 21 bases between them. This CDR3 is 16 amino acids long. Looked up from germline, CDR1 is MDHEN and CDR2 is SYDVKM. The CDR3: CASTPGGARSDEKLFF. The CDR3 DNA follows: TGTGCCAGCACCCCCGGAGGGGCTCGATCGGATGAAAAACTGTTTTTT.

This chain connects TRBV5-4 to TRBJ1-2, with D possibly matching TRBD1 (5 bases). Germline CDR1 reads SGHNT; CDR2 reads YYREEE (reference sequence). Between the trimmed V and J ends, which lost 2 bases and 6 bases, there was a span of 11 bases. The CDR3 is made up of 13 amino acids. The CDR3 sequence is CASSFRGPHGYTF. The CDR3 DNA follows: TGTGCCAGCAGCTTTAGGGGCCCCCATGGCTACACCTTC.

The CDR3: CASSLERGRPLSYNEQFF. Here the CDR3 DNA reads TGCGCCAGCAGCTTGGAGCGCGGGAGGCCACTCTCCTACAATGAGCAGTTCTTC. The chain recombines TRBV5-1 with TRBJ2-1, with 8 positions matching TRBD2. This CDR3 contains 18 residues. Germline loops: CDR1 SGHRS, CDR2 YFSETQ. The trim removed 0 bases at V and 0 bases at J, leaving 8 bases unmatched.

The V gene is TRBV6-5, the J gene TRBJ1-6; D might be TRBD1 (5 bases). The CDR3 loop spans 15 amino acids. Trimming took 3 bases from V and 10 from J, leaving 16 bases between them. CDR1 and CDR2 from the germline V gene are MNHEY and SVGAGI. CDR3 coding DNA: TGTGCCAGCAGTTATGGGGCAGGGCGGGGATCACCCCTCCACTTT. Its protein is CASSYGAGRGSPLHF.

The chain couples TRBV30 to TRBJ1-2; the D gene is possibly TRBD1 (6 bases). The CDR3 contains 14 residues. Trimming cost V 7 bases and J 8 bases, with 23 bases left between them. Germline V gene data show CDR1 as GTSNPN and CDR2 as SVGIG (reference sequence). CDR3 nucleotide sequence: TGTGCCTTTCAAACGGGGAGGGGGAATAGAGGCTACACCTTC. It encodes CAFQTGRGNRGYTF.

The J gene is TRBJ2-5, the V gene TRBV5-5; D is possibly TRBD1 (7 bases). V shed 4 bases and J shed 5 bases, with 21 bases lying between them. Germline values: CDR1 SGHKS, CDR2 YYEKEE (reference sequence). This CDR3 is 16 amino acids long. The DNA for the CDR3 is TGTGCCAGCAGCCTGCGACAGGGAGGAGTGGGGGAGACCCAGTACTTC. This sequence encodes CASSLRQGGVGETQYF.

This clone was counted once. The genes are TRBV6-1 and TRBJ1-1; the D is unclear. This CDR3 region has 18 residues. CDR1 is MNHNS and CDR2 is SASEGT in the germline V gene. With 4 bases removed from V and 1 base from J, the gap between germline ends came to 22 bases. The DNA for the CDR3 is TGTGCCAGCAGTGTATCTGCCCCAGGAACTCTATGGAACACTGAAGCTTTCTTT. Translation: CASSVSAPGTLWNTEAFF.

This clone has only one observation. The genes are TRBV6-1 and TRBJ1-4, with 7 bases identical to TRBD1. V gave up 2 bases and J gave up 5 bases; unmatched junction bases: 2. CDR3 length: 14 amino acids. Per the germline V gene, CDR1 is MNHNS and CDR2 is SASEGT. CDR3 DNA sequence: TGTGCCAGCAGTGAACCGGGACAGAATGAAAAACTGTTTTTT. Protein sequence: CASSEPGQNEKLFF.